Listed below are T cell receptor beta chains from one sample, sequenced in a study of T cells in Graves' hyperthyroidism and ophthalmopathy. TCRdb fed the multiplex PCR reads into MiXCR, producing one record per CDR3 protein. The sample has 250,000 to 350,000 distinct CDR3 sequences, roughly 17% seen once; the top ten hold around 34%. Specimen: blood. These receptors all stem from a man in his thirties or forties with Graves' hyperthyroidism. CDR3s include the opening cysteine and the closing phenylalanine or tryptophan. Fields, in order: D gene, clone size, V gene, J gene, CDR3 protein, CDR3 DNA. A D gene is named only where the DNA matches it firmly. Size tells how often a clone was seen (once, few, many) or the class of an expanded clone, and some rows leave it out.

>TRBD1|many|TRBV2|TRBJ1-4
CASRRQGLRTNEKLFF
TGTGCCAGCAGAAGACAGGGTTTGCGAACTAATGAAAAACTGTTTTTT
>TRBD2|few|TRBV4-2|TRBJ2-1
CASSQVPGLAVTGEQFF
TGTGCCAGCAGCCAAGTTCCGGGACTAGCGGTTACCGGTGAGCAGTTCTTC
>NA|many|TRBV6-5|TRBJ2-1
CASSYSRVPTNNEQFF
TGTGCCAGCAGTTACTCGAGAGTCCCGACTAACAATGAGCAGTTCTTC
>NA|many|TRBV28|TRBJ2-3
CASRRQVSTDTQYF
TGTGCCAGCAGGAGACAGGTTAGCACAGATACGCAGTATTTT
>TRBD1|few|TRBV9|TRBJ1-1
CASSGRGREAFF
TGTGCCAGCAGCGGCAGGGGGCGCGAAGCTTTCTTT
>TRBD1|many|TRBV28|TRBJ2-5
CASSSTGDETQYF
TGTGCCAGCAGTTCGACAGGGGACGAGACCCAGTACTTC
>TRBD2|many|TRBV5-6|TRBJ2-3
CASSAPSGTSTDTQYF
TGTGCCAGCAGCGCGCCTAGCGGAACGAGCACAGATACGCAGTATTTT
>TRBD2|NA|TRBV25-1|TRBJ2-7
CASSVSGTGEQYF
TGTGCCAGCAGTGTTAGCGGGACGGGCGAGCAGTACTTC
>NA|NA|TRBV15|TRBJ2-2
CATRPRQTGELFF
TGTGCCACCAGGCCGAGACAAACCGGGGAGCTGTTTTTT
>TRBD1|few|TRBV20-1|TRBJ2-3
CSASRQGIRIYTQYF
TGCAGTGCCTCTAGACAGGGCATACGCATATATACGCAGTATTTT
>NA|many|TRBV7-3|TRBJ2-3
CASSSSRTVTDTQYF
TGTGCCAGCAGCTCATCCAGGACAGTCACAGATACGCAGTATTTT
>NA|many|TRBV30|TRBJ1-2
CAWTLTGYGYTF
TGTGCCTGGACCCTTACAGGCTATGGCTACACCTTC
>NA|NA|TRBV5-4|TRBJ2-6
CASSPGTASSGANVLTF
TGTGCCAGCAGCCCCGGGACCGCTAGCTCTGGGGCCAACGTCCTGACTTTC
>TRBD2|many|TRBV20-1|TRBJ2-1
CSGREVHSYNEQFF
TGCAGTGGACGGGAGGTACACTCCTACAATGAGCAGTTCTTC
>NA|many|TRBV24-1|TRBJ2-3
CATSDLSTDTQYF
TGTGCCACCAGTGACCTAAGCACAGATACGCAGTATTTT
>TRBD1|NA|TRBV20-1|TRBJ2-6
CSAPGQPFSGANVLTF
TGCAGTGCCCCGGGACAGCCCTTCTCTGGGGCCAACGTCCTGACTTTC
>NA|many|TRBV2|TRBJ2-2
CASSSQPGSRNTGELFF
TGTGCCAGCAGTTCACAACCGGGATCCCGAAACACCGGGGAGCTGTTTTTT
>NA|many|TRBV20-1|TRBJ1-2
CSARQETYGYTF
TGCAGTGCTAGACAGGAGACATATGGCTACACCTTC
>NA|many|TRBV7-9|TRBJ2-7
CASSPRRSNGEQYF
TGTGCCAGCAGCCCTCGCCGGAGTAATGGCGAGCAGTACTTC
>TRBD1|many|TRBV20-1|TRBJ2-3
CSARDLGDSNTDTQYF
TGCAGTGCTAGAGATTTGGGGGACAGTAACACAGATACGCAGTATTTT
>NA|few|TRBV19|TRBJ2-7
CASSMRSDSNEQYF
TGTGCCAGTAGTATGCGGTCCGACAGTAACGAGCAGTACTTC
>NA|NA|TRBV5-4|TRBJ2-3
CASNGPPGATDTQYF
TGTGCCAGCAACGGACCACCCGGAGCCACAGATACGCAGTATTTT
>TRBD1|NA|TRBV18|TRBJ2-2
CASSPYGTGMNTGELFF
TGTGCCAGCTCACCATACGGGACAGGGATGAACACCGGGGAGCTGTTTTTT
>NA|few|TRBV7-3|TRBJ2-1
CASSRRFVAGERNSYNEQFF
TGTGCCAGCAGCAGGCGGTTCGTCGCAGGGGAGCGTAACTCCTACAATGAGCAGTTCTTC
>NA|few|TRBV7-9|TRBJ2-7
CASSLGVHPSYEQYF
TGTGCCAGCAGCTTAGGGGTTCACCCTTCCTACGAGCAGTACTTC
>TRBD2|NA|TRBV30|TRBJ2-2
CAWSITYPGLGDTGELFF
TGTGCCTGGAGTATTACCTACCCGGGACTAGGGGACACCGGGGAGCTGTTTTTT
>TRBD2|NA|TRBV25-1|TRBJ2-7
CASSEWGGTSGVYEQYF
TGTGCCAGCAGTGAATGGGGCGGGACTAGCGGGGTCTACGAGCAGTACTTC
>TRBD1|few|TRBV7-9|TRBJ1-1
CASSSGQIVTEAFF
TGTGCCAGCAGTTCGGGACAGATCGTCACTGAAGCTTTCTTT
>NA|NA|TRBV28|TRBJ1-5
CASKWEGGQPQHF
TGTGCCAGCAAATGGGAGGGTGGCCAGCCCCAGCATTTT
>NA|NA|TRBV6-2/TRBV6-3|TRBJ2-7
CASSFPSSSYEQYF
TGTGCCAGCAGCTTCCCTAGCAGTTCCTACGAGCAGTACTTC
>NA|few|TRBV20-1|TRBJ2-1
CSAPPGSSYNEQFF
TGCAGTGCCCCGCCGGGAAGCTCCTACAATGAGCAGTTCTTC
>TRBD1|many|TRBV6-2/TRBV6-3|TRBJ1-2
CASSYSGTGDLYGYTF
TGTGCCAGCAGTTACTCCGGGACAGGGGACCTGTATGGCTACACCTTC
>TRBD1|many|TRBV7-2|TRBJ2-1
CASSGQAHYNEQFF
TGTGCCAGCAGCGGACAGGCCCACTACAATGAGCAGTTCTTC
>NA|many|TRBV28|TRBJ2-7
CASRVVDEQYF
TGTGCCAGCAGGGTCGTCGACGAGCAGTACTTC
>NA|NA|TRBV7-2|TRBJ1-6
CASSLQSYNSPLHF
TGTGCCAGCAGCCTGCAGTCCTATAATTCACCCCTCCACTTT
>NA|many|TRBV20-1|TRBJ2-7
CSATPPQGGSYEQYF
TGCAGTGCCACCCCCCCCCAGGGGGGATCCTACGAGCAGTACTTC
>TRBD2|NA|TRBV18|TRBJ2-2
CASSPLDSGRNTGELFF
TGTGCCAGCTCACCACTCGATAGCGGGAGGAACACCGGGGAGCTGTTTTTT
>NA|many|TRBV12-3/TRBV12-4|TRBJ2-3
CASSSTDTQYF
TGTGCCAGCAGTTCCACAGATACGCAGTATTTT
>NA|NA|TRBV11-2|TRBJ1-2
CASSLVGSGAYGYTF
TGTGCCAGCAGCTTAGTAGGTTCAGGGGCCTATGGCTACACCTTC
>NA|many|TRBV2|TRBJ1-2
CASSEPARDSVYGYTF
TGTGCCAGCAGTGAACCGGCAAGGGACTCCGTCTATGGCTACACCTTC
>NA|few|TRBV5-1|TRBJ2-3
CASSLADNTDTQYF
TGCGCCAGCAGCTTGGCAGACAACACAGATACGCAGTATTTT
>NA|few|TRBV3-1|TRBJ1-1
CASSPRGGGRMNTEAFF
TGTGCCAGCAGCCCCCGGGGAGGGGGGCGCATGAACACTGAAGCTTTCTTT
>NA|NA|TRBV19|TRBJ2-7
CASSIRASDRSYEQYF
TGTGCCAGTAGTATACGGGCTTCGGATCGCTCCTACGAGCAGTACTTC
>NA|NA|TRBV9|TRBJ2-7
CASSVGPQNEQYF
TGTGCCAGCAGCGTAGGACCCCAAAACGAGCAGTACTTC
>NA|many|TRBV6-1|TRBJ2-7
CASSSRDSTYEQYF
TGTGCCAGCAGTTCCCGGGACTCAACCTACGAGCAGTACTTC
>NA|many|TRBV11-2|TRBJ2-3
CASSLGSGPPTDTQYF
TGTGCCAGCAGCTTAGGATCGGGACCACCGACAGATACGCAGTATTTT
>NA|many|TRBV28|TRBJ1-2
CASSLSLGNGYTF
TGTGCCAGCAGTTTGTCCCTCGGGAATGGCTACACCTTC
>NA|many|TRBV2|TRBJ2-3
CASSDPPPVVTQYF
TGTGCCAGCAGTGACCCCCCCCCAGTGGTTACGCAGTATTTT
>NA|few|TRBV15|TRBJ2-2
CATSRDLDFPGELFF
TGTGCCACCAGCAGAGATCTGGACTTTCCCGGGGAGCTGTTTTTT
>NA|many|TRBV18|TRBJ1-5
CASSQGGGGQPQHF
TGTGCCAGCTCACAGGGGGGCGGTGGACAGCCCCAGCATTTT
>NA|few|TRBV4-1|TRBJ2-2
CASSHTADNTRELFF
TGCGCCAGCAGCCACACGGCCGACAACACCAGGGAGCTGTTTTTT
>TRBD1|many|TRBV10-3|TRBJ2-5
CAIRGQGSVGETQYF
TGTGCCATCAGGGGACAGGGATCGGTTGGAGAGACCCAGTACTTC
>TRBD2|many|TRBV20-1|TRBJ2-7
CSARGLAASYEQYF
TGCAGTGCTAGGGGACTAGCGGCATCCTACGAGCAGTACTTC
>TRBD2|many|TRBV12-3/TRBV12-4|TRBJ2-1
CASSLPLEAGGPNEQFF
TGTGCCAGCAGTTTACCACTTGAAGCGGGAGGACCCAATGAGCAGTTCTTC
>NA|many|TRBV27|TRBJ2-3
CASSPTFSTDTQYF
TGTGCCAGCAGTCCTACCTTTAGCACAGATACGCAGTATTTT
>NA|few|TRBV4-1|TRBJ2-3
CASSQIGDTQYF
TGCGCCAGCAGCCAAATCGGTGATACGCAGTATTTT
>NA|many|TRBV6-6|TRBJ1-1
CASSYSLRLGTLNTEAFF
TGTGCCAGCAGTTACTCCTTAAGGTTGGGGACCCTGAACACTGAAGCTTTCTTT
>NA|NA|TRBV4-1|TRBJ2-1
CASSQSSRQQEGEQFF
TGCGCCAGCAGCCAATCCTCCCGCCAACAAGAGGGGGAGCAGTTCTTC
>NA|many|TRBV11-2|TRBJ1-1
CASSLDQGTEAFF
TGTGCCAGCAGCTTAGATCAGGGCACTGAAGCTTTCTTT
>NA|few|TRBV6-2/TRBV6-3|TRBJ2-7
CASNSREQYF
TGTGCCAGCAATTCTCGCGAGCAGTACTTC